This T cell receptor (beta chain) was found in a study of PD-1 blockade in classical Hodgkin lymphoma (dated by TCRdb to the early 2020s). Regarding the research as a whole: Nivolumab dosing was 3 mg/kg intravenously every 2 weeks, continuing until either disease progression or unacceptable toxicity. The study used CyTOF and TCR beta sequencing to define a peripheral blood immune signature of response to PD-1 blockade in classical Hodgkin lymphoma. What the research found in general, with its limitations: Diversity was lower in patients who began nivolumab less than 1 year after ASCT, so these patients were left out of later analyses to avoid confounding by immune reconstitution. Baseline TCR diversity was reported to be lower in newly diagnosed patients than in healthy donors and to be lower still in relapsed/refractory patients. By C4D1, a significant rise was seen in CD4+ TCR diversity but not in CD8+ TCR diversity (p=0.0027 vs p=0.16), and the rise was most apparent among complete responders (p=0.02). The study was limited to a single clinical trial cohort, and causes of repertoire differences, possibly disease activity or prior therapy, remained undefined. Trial patients with a complete response had baseline diversity similar to that of newly diagnosed patients, while partial responders and progressors had significantly lower diversity.

The Qiagen DNeasy kit was used to extract genomic DNA both from unsorted PBMCs and from the negatively selected CD4+ and CD8+ fractions. TCR beta CDR3 regions were subjected to amplification by immunoSEQ multiplex PCR with primers that anneal to V and J segments. Amplification bias was minimized using a synthetic immune receptor repertoire, and residual bias was removed computationally after sequencing. Concerning the study's data processing: Custom Python scripts were used to quantify repertoire diversity as the Shannon entropy index. The unsorted, CD4+ and CD8+ repertoires were each analyzed separately, with the exception of combined analyses, where CD4+ and CD8+ sequences were merged in silico. A clone counted as expanded when the clone's frequency after treatment rose at least 2-fold relative to C1D1, and clones undetected at baseline were given a pseudocount of 0.5. Singleton clones were defined as clones with 0 or 1 copy at C1D1, and non-singleton clones were defined as clones with 2 or more copies. Clones expanded in unsorted samples were annotated as CD4+, CD8+ or unknown by matching protein sequences in sorted samples from the same patient. Wilcoxon tests on paired samples were used to test changes in diversity from C1D1 to C4D1. TCRdb holds this immuneACCESS table with in-frame rearrangements only. Some clones are missing; in checked studies, unresolved V genes explain under half, and the rest has no known cause. V and J calls and clone size are as listed in that table; D and trimming were resolved from the DNA. In this sample the table shows 35,000 to 45,000 clones, 65% to 85% of which occur a single time. Jointly, the top ten make up 2.5% to 3% of the sample.

This clone was recorded a few times. Its antigen is unknown. Per-nucleotide qualities are absent, and no much larger clonotype sits a single base away. The time point label of this sample denotes: cycle 2 day 1 (C2D1) of nivolumab. Relapse after autologous stem cell transplantation had occurred in all trial patients, and cohorts A, B and C were distinguished by prior brentuximab vedotin exposure. The trial cohort was composed of over 50 patients with relapsed/refractory classical Hodgkin lymphoma, for whom complete response, partial response or progressive disease was recorded as best overall response. Trial patients were treated with single-agent nivolumab in the multi-cohort phase II CheckMate 205 trial. Best overall response was determined by an independent review committee according to the 2007 International Working Group response criteria. Trial PBMCs were collected immediately before nivolumab initiation (C1D1) and during therapy at cycle 2 day 1 and cycle 4 day 1. Peripheral blood was collected in 8 mL Vacutainer Cell Preparation Tubes, from which PBMCs were isolated by centrifugation and then cryopreserved.

From a lookup of the germline V gene, CDR1 and CDR2 are MNHEY and SVGAGI. Taken from cysteine to phenylalanine, the CDR3 has 15 residues. Left in the record is the CDR3 DNA by itself, 45 bases read in frame from the first base. V lost 2 bases and J lost 1 base; the stretch between them is 9 bases long. The receptor was isolated from a human donor with classical Hodgkin lymphoma. The input for sequencing was peripheral blood mononuclear cells (PBMCs), taken before the second cycle of nivolumab. The V and J segments used are TRBV6-5 and TRBJ1-3; the best D guess is TRBD1, with 6 bases matching. The CDR3 is CASSYLRGSGNTIYF. The nucleotides read TGTGCCAGCAGTTACCTCAGGGGTTCTGGAAACACCATATATTTT.